Below are 2 T cell receptor beta chains sequenced from a single sample in a study of radiotherapy plus CTLA-4 blockade in lung cancer. Assay: immunoSEQ multiplex PCR; the TCRdb copy retains only in-frame clones and omits some. Among 25,000 to 35,000 clones, around 80% were seen once, and the ten largest hold roughly 7.2%. The source was peripheral blood, collected from a patient treated with radiotherapy plus ipilimumab. These receptors came from a human donor with non-small cell lung cancer who had stable disease on radiotherapy plus ipilimumab.

This chain joins TRBV19 and TRBJ2-2, with D tentatively TRBD1 (6 bases). Germline-derived CDR1 and CDR2 are LNHDA and SQIVND (reference sequence). V shed 3 bases and J shed 5 bases, with 10 bases lying between them. The CDR3 runs 14 residues. The CDR3 nucleotides read TGTGCCAGTAGTATGACAGGTGATACCGGGGAGCTGTTTTTT. This codes for CASSMTGDTGELFF.

The V gene is TRBV15, the J gene TRBJ1-2; D is unresolved. There are 14 residues in the CDR3. The V gene's germline CDR1 is LNHNV and CDR2 YYDKDF (reference sequence). The ends were cut back, 1 base at V and 4 bases at J, with 10 bases in the middle. CDR3 nucleotides: TGTGCCACCAGCAGAGGGGAGGGAACCTATGGCTACACCTTC. As protein: CATSRGEGTYGYTF.